The 23 T cell receptor beta chains in this list originate from one sample, sequenced in a study of T cell responses to AZD1222 COVID-19 vaccine. Sequencing was performed with immunoSEQ multiplex PCR; in TCRdb, only in-frame clones are kept and a portion is missing. The table records 89,000 or so clones, around 86% of them present only once. This specimen consisted of peripheral blood, obtained on day 0 of AZD1222 vaccination. Receptors originate from an adult in good health.

The chain links TRBV4-1 to TRBJ2-5; tentative D call: TRBD2 (5 bases). The V gene lost 0 bases and the J gene lost 4 bases, with 15 bases spanning the gap. Germline V gene sequence: CDR1 MGHRA, CDR2 YSYEKL. CDR3 length equals 16 residues. In nucleotides, the CDR3 is TGCGCCAGCAGCCAAGATCTTGCGGCTAGCAGAGAGACCCAGTACTTC. This encodes CASSQDLAASRETQYF.

The chain combines TRBV11-2 with TRBJ2-7; no firm D call. This CDR3 has 16 residues. Germline CDR1 and CDR2: SGHAT and FQNNGV. The ends were cut back, 0 bases at V and 0 bases at J, with 12 bases in the middle. The DNA for the CDR3 is TGTGCCAGCAGCTTAGAGGAGACACATATCTCCTACGAGCAGTACTTC. As protein: CASSLEETHISYEQYF.

This clone was seen only once. The sample holds other DNA sequences that translate to the same CDR3. As DNA, the CDR3 is TGTGCCAGCAGTCTGAGTTACACCGGGGAGCTGTTTTTT. It translates to CASSLSYTGELFF. The chain joins TRBV27 to TRBJ2-2; D gene uncertain. V gave up 5 bases and J gave up 3 bases, with 7 bases separating them. The CDR3 extends over 13 amino acids. Looked up from germline, CDR1 is MNHEY and CDR2 is SMNVEV (reference sequence).

This sequence joins TRBV7-9 and TRBJ1-1; weak D call: TRBD1 (6 bases). Germline lookup yields CDR1 SEHNR and CDR2 FQNEAQ (reference sequence). V lost 5 bases, J lost 2 bases, and 9 bases lay in between. The CDR3 runs to 13 residues. CDR3 in amino acids: CASSRQANTEAFF. In DNA, the CDR3 is TGTGCCAGCAGCCGACAGGCTAACACTGAAGCTTTCTTT.

This chain links TRBV27 with TRBJ2-7; D might be TRBD1 (6 bases). CDR1 is MNHEY and CDR2 is SMNVEV in the germline V gene (reference sequence). The V end was cut by 8 bases, the J end by 2 bases, with 19 bases between. There are 15 residues in the CDR3. The CDR3 DNA reads TGTGCCAGCTCAAACGGGCAGGGGATCCCCTACGAGCAGTACTTC. The encoded protein is CASSNGQGIPYEQYF.

The rearrangement links TRBV5-4 to TRBJ1-1; 8 bases fit TRBD1. Germline CDR1 reads SGHNT; CDR2 reads YYREEE (reference sequence). V shed 1 base, J shed 6 bases, and the junction held 5 bases outside the gene matches. The CDR3 extends over 14 amino acids. The CDR3 protein is CASSLPTGGAEAFF. The CDR3 region has the DNA TGTGCCAGCAGCTTGCCTACAGGGGGAGCTGAAGCTTTCTTT.

The chain couples TRBV5-1 to TRBJ2-7; a weak D match, TRBD2 (7 bases). In germline, CDR1 is SGHRS, CDR2 YFSETQ. This CDR3 contains 16 residues. V was pared by 3 bases and J by 5 bases, with 21 bases between. The CDR3 protein is CASSSLQEGGIDEQYF. The CDR3 DNA reads as TGCGCCAGCAGCTCCCTACAAGAGGGGGGGATTGACGAGCAGTACTTC.

The chain combines TRBV11-3 with TRBJ2-1, with 9 bases lining up with TRBD2. Trimming cost V 5 bases and J 0 bases; bases outside gene matches: 2. The CDR3 has 15 residues. From germline, CDR1 is SGHNT and CDR2 YENEEA. CDR3: CASSLSGSSYNEQFF. CDR3 sequence (DNA): TGTGCCAGCAGCCTTAGCGGGAGCTCCTACAATGAGCAGTTCTTC.

This chain uses TRBV11-3 with TRBJ1-5; the D is unclear. V dropped 1 base and J dropped 3 bases, with 10 bases sitting between them. Germline CDR1 reads SGHNT; CDR2 reads YENEEA. This CDR3 comprises 15 residues. CDR3 sequence: CASSLGGNVNQPQHF. DNA for the CDR3: TGTGCCAGCAGCTTAGGGGGTAATGTCAATCAGCCCCAGCATTTT.

This clone was detected a few times. The chain carries TRBV19 and TRBJ1-5; TRBD1 aligns across 8 bases. Germline assignment: CDR1 LNHDA and CDR2 SQIVND (reference sequence). The V segment lost 7 bases and the J segment 5 bases; nucleotides outside the gene matches: 7. This CDR3 is built from 14 residues. CDR3 in amino acids: CASKQGAFHQPQHF. CDR3 nucleotides: TGTGCCAGTAAGCAGGGGGCGTTCCATCAGCCCCAGCATTTT.

V usage is TRBV6-5 and J usage is TRBJ2-2, with 7 nucleotides matching TRBD1. The CDR3 has 16 amino acids. The ends lost 1 base at V and 5 bases at J; junction bases unmatched: 7. Germline V CDR1 and CDR2: MNHEY, SVGAGI. CDR3 sequence (DNA): TGTGCCAGCAGTTACTTAGGGTCCAGGGGGACCGGGGAGCTGTTTTTT. Translated, it gives CASSYLGSRGTGELFF.

The chain couples TRBV7-2 to TRBJ2-3, with D perhaps being TRBD1 or TRBD2 (6 bases each). The CDR3 is made up of 15 amino acids. Germline V lookup: CDR1 SGHTA, CDR2 FQGNSA. The V gene lost 5 bases and the J gene lost 8 bases, with 20 bases spanning the gap. The CDR3 DNA reads as TGTGCCAGCAGCCTCGAAGGGGGGAGAGGTGTTACGCAGTATTTT. It translates to CASSLEGGRGVTQYF.

This clone occurred once. This rearrangement joins TRBV11-2 to TRBJ2-7; 9 nucleotides align to TRBD2. The germline gives CDR1 SGHAT, CDR2 FQNNGV. The CDR3 has 15 amino acids. V dropped 4 bases and J dropped 6; count of bases not matched to a gene: 10. The CDR3 DNA reads as TGTGCCAGCAGCTCCCAAATAGCGGGAGACCCCGAGCAGTACTTC. Translated, it gives CASSSQIAGDPEQYF.

The rearrangement links TRBV28 to TRBJ2-2; D may match TRBD1 or TRBD2 (7 bases each). The CDR3 length is 14 residues. Germline values: CDR1 MDHEN, CDR2 SYDVKM. V was trimmed by 8 bases and J by 5 bases, leaving 15 bases between them. The chain's CDR3 is CASLRGRGTGELFF. The CDR3 DNA reads as TGTGCCAGCCTTAGGGGGCGGGGGACCGGGGAGCTGTTTTTT.

The chain uses TRBV6-5 and TRBJ2-7, with 8 bases that match TRBD2. The germline gives CDR1 MNHEY, CDR2 SVGAGI. V was pared by 0 bases and J by 3 bases, with 4 bases of the junction left unmatched. This CDR3 is built from 15 residues. The CDR3 coding sequence is TGTGCCAGCAGTTACTCGCTAGCGGGTAGCTACGAGCAGTACTTC. Encoded protein: CASSYSLAGSYEQYF.

The chain recombines TRBV19 with TRBJ2-7; D is perhaps TRBD1 or TRBD2 (6 bases each). The V gene lost 9 bases and the J gene lost 6 bases, with 15 bases spanning the gap. The CDR3 sequence is 12 residues long. From germline, CDR1 is LNHDA and CDR2 SQIVND (reference sequence). DNA for the CDR3: TGTGCCAGCCAACAGGGACTCGGCGAGCAGTACTTC. It yields the protein CASQQGLGEQYF.

The gene calls are TRBV6-2 or TRBV6-3 and TRBJ1-1, with a possible D match to TRBD1 (6 bases). The CDR3 has 13 residues. The germline V gene has CDR1 MNHEY and CDR2 SVGEGT. Trimming left V 6 bases short and J 5 bases short, with 13 bases between. The CDR3 nucleotides are TGTGCCAGCAGCCAACAGGGAGAGACTGAAGCTTTCTTT. Encoded protein: CASSQQGETEAFF.

This clone was counted only a few times. The rearrangement links TRBV19 to TRBJ1-2; 9 nucleotides match TRBD1. J lost 7 bases, V lost 5 bases, and 5 bases had no gene match. Germline loops: CDR1 LNHDA, CDR2 SQIVND (reference sequence). CDR3 length: 13 residues. In nucleotides, the CDR3 is TGTGCCAGTAGTCCGGGACAGGGTGGTGGCTACACCTTC. It translates to CASSPGQGGGYTF.

The chain combines TRBV2 with TRBJ2-2; D may correspond to TRBD1 or TRBD2 (5 bases each). Germline-derived CDR1 and CDR2 are SNHLY and FYNNEI. Trimming took off 3 bases at V and 6 bases at J, with 14 bases between the two ends. The CDR3 sequence is 15 residues long. The DNA for the CDR3 is TGTGCCAGCAGTGACAATGTTGGGGGTCCCGGGGAGCTGTTTTTT. Residues: CASSDNVGGPGELFF.

The chain employs TRBV3-1 (or the pseudogene TRBV3-2) and TRBJ2-3; tentative D call: TRBD2 (6 bases). The CDR3 runs 14 residues. The V and J ends lost 1 base and 4 bases respectively, with 9 bases between them. The germline gives CDR1 LGHDT, CDR2 YNNKEL (reference sequence). The CDR3: CASSQGLDPDTQYF. CDR3 nucleotide sequence: TGTGCCAGCAGCCAAGGACTAGACCCAGATACGCAGTATTTT.

This clone was seen once. The gene calls are TRBV7-6 and TRBJ1-2, with 11 bases fitting TRBD1. The CDR3 covers 16 residues. The ends lost 5 bases at V and 8 bases at J; junction bases unmatched: 13. Germline lookup yields CDR1 SGHVS and CDR2 FNYEAQ. This CDR3 is CASSTGPGQGDLGYTF. CDR3 nucleotide sequence: TGTGCCAGCAGCACCGGGCCGGGACAGGGGGACTTGGGCTACACCTTC.

The rearrangement joins TRBV4-2 to TRBJ2-5, with TRBD2 matching 8 bases. The length of the CDR3 is 17 residues. Per the germline V gene, CDR1 is LGHNA and CDR2 is YNFKEQ. Trimming removed 4 bases from V and 5 bases from J; junction bases left unmatched: 15. CDR3: CASSPTGASGSGETQYF. As DNA, the CDR3 is TGTGCCAGCAGCCCAACGGGGGCTAGCGGGTCTGGGGAGACCCAGTACTTC.

The J gene is TRBJ2-1, the V gene TRBV11-3, with 10 nucleotides matching TRBD1. Germline CDR1 is SGHNT and CDR2 is YENEEA. The CDR3 runs to 14 residues. Unmatched junction bases numbered 8, after V lost 5 bases and J lost 10 bases. The CDR3 DNA follows: TGTGCCAGCAGCCCCTGGGACAGGGGTCAAGAGCAGTTCTTC. Its protein is CASSPWDRGQEQFF.